This T cell receptor beta chain is from a study of T cells in women clearing cervical HPV infection. Study-level points and caveats: Effector/memory and HPV-specific T cells were not isolated, and association timing is unknown. A classifier using richness and V gene abundances reached an AUC of nearly 0.85.

Prevalent HPV16 infections were excluded; only incident single HPV16 infections included. TCRdb keeps only in-frame clones here, not all; method: immunoSEQ multiplex PCR. This table lists 20,000 to 25,000 clones. Worth noting for this clone: The antigen remains undetermined. With the read ending 3 residues before the CDR3 end, the germline J gene is used to fill in that end.

CDR3 size: 13 residues. Germline V gives CDR1 GTSNPN, CDR2 SVGIG (reference sequence). V gave up 3 bases and J gave up 6 bases, with 15 bases separating them. Sequencing used blood buffy coat. The chain has TRBV30 and TRBJ2-7, with D possibly TRBD1 on 6 matching bases. This TCR derives from a woman aged 18-69 years with a cervical HPV16 infection that either progressed to CIN3+ or cleared (not recorded which). Partial CDR3 DNA: TGTGCCTGGAGCCGGACTCTCAGGGGCGAG. It codes for CAWSRTLRGE. From start to end, the CDR3 is CAWSRTLRGEQYF.